The sequence of this T cell receptor beta chain was determined in a study of T-cell memory formation after mild COVID-19. Study-level information: Largely donor-specific TCR clusters were found.

The 5'RACE method, run with constant-segment primers, produced TCR alpha and TCR beta cDNA libraries (carrying sample barcodes and UMIs). TCRdb analysed the 5' RACE reads with MiXCR anew, one entry per CDR3 protein. This table holds approximately 410,000 distinct CDR3 sequences, 20% to 30% found once. The study's findings and limits: CD4/CD8 balance characterized clones contracting day 15 to 85, and CD4+ skew characterized later expanders. Among CD4+ contracting clones, most were CM and EM, and CD8+ ones EMRA.

This clonotype has just a few counts. Its antigen is not known. Sequences were obtained from PBMCs or a T cell subset sorted from them (not recorded which). This TCR derives from an adult woman who had mild COVID-19 (a few samples of this study predate the infection). Cell type and time point are not known.

As DNA, the CDR3 is TGTGCCAGCAGTTCCATTCAGGGGGACCCCGGGGTGGATACGCAGTATTTT. This translates into CASSSIQGDPGVDTQYF. The chain employs TRBV6-2 or TRBV6-3 and TRBJ2-3; TRBD1 matches 7 bases. Germline V gene lookup returns CDR1 MNHEY and CDR2 SVGEGT. V was clipped by 4 bases and J by 6 bases; unmatched bases: 16. CDR3 size: 17 residues.